The rows below give T cell receptor beta chains drawn from one sample of a study of cytomegalovirus exposure and HLA in healthy donors. TCRdb's table, derived via immunoSEQ multiplex PCR, lists solely in-frame clones and lacks some. Of some 130,000 clones in the sample, 75% to 80% were seen once. Sequencing was carried out using PBMCs. These receptors all stem from a woman aged 60-70 years in good health and CMV-seronegative. CDR3s include the opening cysteine and the closing phenylalanine or tryptophan. Fields, in order: V gene, clone size, D gene, CDR3 length, J gene, CDR3 DNA, CDR3 protein. The D gene is left open where the match is weak. Rows may omit the clone size; those that give it use once, few, many or a size class.

TRBV6-5	NA	NA	14	TRBJ2-5	TGTGCCAGCAGTCCTGAGTTTGCGGAAGAGACCCAGTACTTC	CASSPEFAEETQYF
TRBV29-1	NA	NA	14	TRBJ2-7	TGCAGCGTCCGAAGGGACTTGAACTCCTACGAGCAGTACTTC	CSVRRDLNSYEQYF
TRBV2	NA	TRBD2	18	TRBJ2-7	TGTGCCAGCAGGGACCGGGGACTAGCGGGAGCCGGGGGGTACGAGCAGTACTTC	CASRDRGLAGAGGYEQYF
TRBV6-6	NA	NA	15	TRBJ2-5	TGTGCCAGCAAAGTAGGGGGTTGGTACCAAGAGACCCAGTACTTC	CASKVGGWYQETQYF
TRBV6-1	once	NA	14	TRBJ1-5	TGTGCCAGCAGTGAAGCCCAGGGTTATCAGCCCCAGCATTTT	CASSEAQGYQPQHF
TRBV28	NA	TRBD2	15	TRBJ2-5	TGTGCCAGCAGAACGGGACTAGCGGGAGCAGGGACCCAGTACTTC	CASRTGLAGAGTQYF
TRBV10-3	NA	TRBD2	15	TRBJ2-3	TGTGCCATCAGGACTAGCGGGAGGGCCGCAGATACGCAGTATTTT	CAIRTSGRAADTQYF
TRBV6-5	NA	TRBD1	15	TRBJ2-7	TGTGCCAGCAGTTACTCCGGGACAGGGCTGTACGAGCAGTACTTC	CASSYSGTGLYEQYF
TRBV28	NA	TRBD2	20	TRBJ2-7	TGTGCCAGCAGTTTAACCCTCTGGGCCCCAGGCCAGCGGGAGAGCAACGAGCAGTACTTC	CASSLTLWAPGQRESNEQYF
TRBV9	NA	TRBD2	16	TRBJ2-1	TGTGCCAGCAGCCCTGGAGCGGGGAGCTCCTACAATGAGCAGTTCTTC	CASSPGAGSSYNEQFF
TRBV28	few	NA	13	TRBJ1-2	TGTGCCACCACGGATGGGGCCCAGGATGGCTACACCTTC	CATTDGAQDGYTF
TRBV11-2	NA	TRBD2	16	TRBJ2-3	TGTGCCAGCAGCTTAGGACCAGCGGGAAGCACAGATACGCAGTATTTT	CASSLGPAGSTDTQYF
TRBV6-5	few	NA	14	TRBJ1-2	TGTGCCAGCAGTTACTCGCGGGCCGCCAAAGGCTACACCTTC	CASSYSRAAKGYTF
TRBV4-2	NA	TRBD2	15	TRBJ2-1	TGTGCCAGCAGCCAAGATGCCGGGGGGGGCACTGAGCAGTTCTTC	CASSQDAGGGTEQFF
TRBV5-4	NA	TRBD1	13	TRBJ2-7	TGTGCCAGCAGCAGCGGACAGGGGGGCGAGCAGTACTTC	CASSSGQGGEQYF
TRBV18	NA	NA	13	TRBJ2-7	TGTGCCAGCTCACCATACACAGCCTACGAGCAGTACTTC	CASSPYTAYEQYF
TRBV7-8	NA	TRBD2	15	TRBJ2-7	TGTGCCAGCAGCTTTGCGGGACTAGCGAACTACGAGCAGTACTTC	CASSFAGLANYEQYF
TRBV5-1	NA	NA	14	TRBJ1-5	TGCGCCAGCAGCTTGGCGGGGGTGGGTCAGCCCCAGCATTTT	CASSLAGVGQPQHF
TRBV5-1	few	NA	16	TRBJ1-4	TGCGCCAGCAGCTTGGTTGGAGAGGCAACTAATGAAAAACTGTTTTTT	CASSLVGEATNEKLFF
TRBV28	few	NA	13	TRBJ1-5	TGTGCCAGCAGGTCACAGGGTTTTCAGCCCCAGCATTTT	CASRSQGFQPQHF
TRBV4-1	NA	TRBD2	15	TRBJ2-1	TGCGCCAGCAGCCAAGCCCCGGGACTAGCGGGGGAGCAGTTCTTC	CASSQAPGLAGEQFF
TRBV29-1	NA	NA	12	TRBJ1-4	TGCAGCGTTGACGGAAACGGGGAAAAACTGTTTTTT	CSVDGNGEKLFF
TRBV27	NA	TRBD1	16	TRBJ2-6	TGTGCCAGCAGTCTCAGGGGGCGTTCTGGGGCCAACGTCCTGACTTTC	CASSLRGRSGANVLTF
TRBV6-1	NA	NA	14	TRBJ1-5	TGTGCCAGCCTCAGGGGAGAGGGTGGTCAGCCCCAGCATTTT	CASLRGEGGQPQHF
TRBV6-6	NA	NA	13	TRBJ1-5	TGTGCCAGCAGTTCCGTACTTAATCAGCCCCAGCATTTT	CASSSVLNQPQHF
TRBV5-1	NA	TRBD2	15	TRBJ2-1	TGCGCCAGCACCTTCGGTAGCGGGAAGGGCAATGAGCAGTTCTTC	CASTFGSGKGNEQFF
TRBV5-1	NA	NA	15	TRBJ1-1	TGCGCCAGCAGCTTGGTAGGGGCGGAGAACACTGAAGCTTTCTTT	CASSLVGAENTEAFF
TRBV2	few	TRBD1	16	TRBJ1-6	TGTGCCAGCAGGGGGGACAGGGGAGCCTATAATTCACCCCTCCACTTT	CASRGDRGAYNSPLHF
TRBV7-3	NA	TRBD2	16	TRBJ2-2	TGTGCCAGCAGCCCCCCGGGGGGGTTTGACACCGGGGAGCTGTTTTTT	CASSPPGGFDTGELFF
TRBV28	once	NA	13	TRBJ1-4	TGTGCCACCTCGGGGGGGGCCAGTGAAAAACTGTTTTTT	CATSGGASEKLFF
TRBV5-1	NA	NA	16	TRBJ2-2	TGCGCCAGCAGCTTGGGGCGGGTAAGGAACACCGGGGAGCTGTTTTTT	CASSLGRVRNTGELFF
TRBV19	NA	NA	20	TRBJ2-2	TGTGCCAGTAGTATAGGCCCCCATATGGGTGCGGGGAGCCCTTCCGGGGAGCTGTTTTTT	CASSIGPHMGAGSPSGELFF
TRBV5-6	NA	TRBD1	17	TRBJ1-2	TGTGCCAGCACCTCTTCGAGGGGACAGGGTTTAACTATGGGCTACACCTTC	CASTSSRGQGLTMGYTF
TRBV14	NA	TRBD2	17	TRBJ2-7	TGTGCCAGCAGTCATACCCCTCTAGCGGGGGGGTCCTACGAGCAGTACTTC	CASSHTPLAGGSYEQYF
TRBV29-1	once	TRBD1	12	TRBJ1-4	TGCAGCGTAAGGGACAGGGATGAAAAACTGTTTTTT	CSVRDRDEKLFF
TRBV27	few	NA	16	TRBJ1-6	TGTGCCAGCAGTTTCGCTACGTTCTCCTATAATTCACCCCTCCACTTT	CASSFATFSYNSPLHF
TRBV7-6	few	NA	16	TRBJ2-2	TGTGCCAGCTTCTCGGGCGGGCGAGTAGGGACCGGGGAGCTGTTTTTT	CASFSGGRVGTGELFF
TRBV5-4	NA	TRBD2	15	TRBJ2-3	TGTGCCAGCACCCGGACTAGCGGGATCGCAGATACGCAGTATTTT	CASTRTSGIADTQYF
TRBV7-3	few	TRBD2	17	TRBJ2-3	TGTGCCAGCAGCCTACTGGGTGGAGCGGGAGCGGCAGATACGCAGTATTTT	CASSLLGGAGAADTQYF
TRBV19	few	TRBD1	15	TRBJ1-1	TGTGCCAGTAGTACCAGACAGGGGGTATTCACTGAAGCTTTCTTT	CASSTRQGVFTEAFF
TRBV6-5	NA	TRBD2	13	TRBJ2-7	TGTGCCAGCAGACCCGGACTAGTGGGCGAGCAGTACTTC	CASRPGLVGEQYF
TRBV13	NA	NA	12	TRBJ2-2	TGTGCCAGCAGCCCGAGGTCCGGGGAGCTGTTTTTT	CASSPRSGELFF
TRBV5-6	NA	TRBD1	13	TRBJ2-1	TGTGCCAGCAGCGGGGACAGTTACAATGAGCAGTTCTTC	CASSGDSYNEQFF